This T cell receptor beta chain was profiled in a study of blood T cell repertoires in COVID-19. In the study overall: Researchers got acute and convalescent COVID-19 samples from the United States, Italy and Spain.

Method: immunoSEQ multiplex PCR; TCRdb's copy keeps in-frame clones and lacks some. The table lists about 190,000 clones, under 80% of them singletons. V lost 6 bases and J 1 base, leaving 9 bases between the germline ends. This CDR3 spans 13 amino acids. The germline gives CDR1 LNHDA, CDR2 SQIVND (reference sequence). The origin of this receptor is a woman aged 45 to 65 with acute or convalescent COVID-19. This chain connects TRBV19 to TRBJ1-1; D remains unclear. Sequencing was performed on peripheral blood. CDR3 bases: TGTGCCAGTAGGTGGGAGGGGAACACTGAAGCTTTCTTT. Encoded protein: CASRWEGNTEAFF.